Listed here is a single T cell receptor (beta chain). Its antigen is unknown. The entry originates in a study of response to subunit inactivated influenza vaccine. Notes on the study in general: Authors suggested few new T cells are recruited by each seasonal influenza vaccination.

Germline-derived CDR1 and CDR2 are SGHDT and YYEEEE. The V gene end was trimmed by 7 bases and the J gene end by 2 bases; junction bases not matched to a gene: 5. The CDR3 covers 14 residues. Each CDR3 protein is one row after TCRdb ran MiXCR on the RT-PCR reads. The sample contains approximately 700,000 distinct CDR3 sequences, around 14% of which appear only once. The specimen comprised PBMCs from blood, sampled around 15 days before vaccination. This chain joins TRBV5-6 and TRBJ2-3, with TRBD1 matching 9 bases. The sequence was obtained from a man aged 50 to 59 who received an inactivated influenza vaccine. The CDR3 bases are TGTGCCAGCGTCCGGGACAGGGACACAGATACGCAGTATTTT. Translating it yields CASVRDRDTDTQYF.